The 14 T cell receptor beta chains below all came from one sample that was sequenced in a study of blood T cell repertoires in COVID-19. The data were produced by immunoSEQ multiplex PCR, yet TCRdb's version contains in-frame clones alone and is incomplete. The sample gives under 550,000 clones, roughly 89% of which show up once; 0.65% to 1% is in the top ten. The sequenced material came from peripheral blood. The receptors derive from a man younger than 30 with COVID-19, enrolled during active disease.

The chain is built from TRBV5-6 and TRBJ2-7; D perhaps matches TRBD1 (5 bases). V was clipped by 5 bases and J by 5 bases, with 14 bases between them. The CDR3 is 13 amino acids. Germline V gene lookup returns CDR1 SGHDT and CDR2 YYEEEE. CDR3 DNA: TGTGCCAGCAGAAGAAGGGGATCGAACGAGCAGTACTTC. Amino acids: CASRRRGSNEQYF. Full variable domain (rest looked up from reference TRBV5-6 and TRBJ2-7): DAGVTQSPTHLIKTRGQQVTLRCSPKSGHDTVSWYQQALGQGPQFIFQYYEEEERQRGNFPDRFSGHQFPNYSSELNVNALLLGDSALYLCASRRRGSNEQYFGPGTRLTVT.

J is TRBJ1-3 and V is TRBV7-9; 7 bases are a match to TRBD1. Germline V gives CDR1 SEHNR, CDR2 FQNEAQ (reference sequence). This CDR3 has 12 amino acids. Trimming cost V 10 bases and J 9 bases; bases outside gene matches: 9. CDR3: CANRQGESTIYF. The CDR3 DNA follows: TGTGCCAACAGACAGGGAGAATCCACCATATATTTT.

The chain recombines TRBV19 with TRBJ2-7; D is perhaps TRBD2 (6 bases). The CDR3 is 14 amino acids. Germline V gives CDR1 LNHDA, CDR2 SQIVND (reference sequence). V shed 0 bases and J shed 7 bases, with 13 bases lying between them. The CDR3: CASSIDRAGGEQYF. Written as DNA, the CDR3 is TGTGCCAGTAGTATAGACCGGGCTGGAGGGGAGCAGTACTTC.

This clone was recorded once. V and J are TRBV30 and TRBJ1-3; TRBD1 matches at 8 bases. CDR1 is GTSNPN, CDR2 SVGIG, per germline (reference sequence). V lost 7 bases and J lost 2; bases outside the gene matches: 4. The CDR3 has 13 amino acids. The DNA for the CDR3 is TGTGCCTTGGACAGGGACGCTGGAAACACCATATATTTT. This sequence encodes CALDRDAGNTIYF.

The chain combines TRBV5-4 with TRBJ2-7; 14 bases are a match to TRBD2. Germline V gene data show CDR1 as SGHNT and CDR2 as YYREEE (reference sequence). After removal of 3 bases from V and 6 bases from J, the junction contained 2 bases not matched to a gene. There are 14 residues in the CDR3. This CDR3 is CASSSGLAGGEQYF. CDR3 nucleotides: TGTGCCAGCAGCTCCGGACTAGCGGGGGGCGAGCAGTACTTC.

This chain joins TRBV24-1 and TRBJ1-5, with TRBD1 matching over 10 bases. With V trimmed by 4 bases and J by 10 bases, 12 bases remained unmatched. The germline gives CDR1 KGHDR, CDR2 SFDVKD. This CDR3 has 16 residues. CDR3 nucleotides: TGTGCCACCAGTGACCCGGGACAGGGGTCCGGGGACCCCCAGCATTTT. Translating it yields CATSDPGQGSGDPQHF.

CDR3 bases: TGTGCCATCAGTGAGCGCTCCCCAGCGGGGGCCGAGCAGTACTTC. Translating it yields CAISERSPAGAEQYF. The V gene is TRBV10-3, the J gene TRBJ2-7, with 8 bases identical to TRBD2. The J segment lost 6 bases and the V segment lost 2 bases, leaving 9 bases of the junction unmatched. Germline V gene data show CDR1 as ENHRY and CDR2 as SYGVKD. CDR3 length: 15 amino acids.

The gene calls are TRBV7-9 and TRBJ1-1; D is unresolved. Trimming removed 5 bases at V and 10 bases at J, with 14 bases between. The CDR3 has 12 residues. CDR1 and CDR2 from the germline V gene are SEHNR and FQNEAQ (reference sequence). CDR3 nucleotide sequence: TGTGCCAGCAGCCACCGGCCCGAGGCAGCTTTCTTT. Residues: CASSHRPEAAFF.

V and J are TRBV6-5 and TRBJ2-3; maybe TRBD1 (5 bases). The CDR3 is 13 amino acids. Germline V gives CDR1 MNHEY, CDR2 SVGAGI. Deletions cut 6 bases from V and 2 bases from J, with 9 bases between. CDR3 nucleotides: TGTGCCAGCAGGGGGCCCCCCACAGATACGCAGTATTTT. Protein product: CASRGPPTDTQYF.

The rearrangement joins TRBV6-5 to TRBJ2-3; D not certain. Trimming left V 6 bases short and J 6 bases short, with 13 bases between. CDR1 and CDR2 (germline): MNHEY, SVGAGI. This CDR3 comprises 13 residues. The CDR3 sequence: CASRVRPGDTQYF. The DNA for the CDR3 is TGTGCCAGCAGGGTCCGACCGGGTGATACGCAGTATTTT.

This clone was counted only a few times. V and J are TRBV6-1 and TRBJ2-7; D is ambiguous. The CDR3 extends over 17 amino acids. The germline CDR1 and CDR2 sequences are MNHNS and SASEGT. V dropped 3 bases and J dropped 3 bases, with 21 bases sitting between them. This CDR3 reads CASSEALEEFGCYEQYF. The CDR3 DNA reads TGTGCCAGCAGTGAGGCCCTTGAGGAGTTCGGATGCTACGAGCAGTACTTC.

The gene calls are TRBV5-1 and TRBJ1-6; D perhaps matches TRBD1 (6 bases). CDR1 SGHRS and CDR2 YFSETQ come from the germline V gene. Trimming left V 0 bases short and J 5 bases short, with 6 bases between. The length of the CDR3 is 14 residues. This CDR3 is CASSLDRDNSPLHF. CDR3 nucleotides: TGCGCCAGCAGCTTGGACAGGGATAATTCACCCCTCCACTTT.

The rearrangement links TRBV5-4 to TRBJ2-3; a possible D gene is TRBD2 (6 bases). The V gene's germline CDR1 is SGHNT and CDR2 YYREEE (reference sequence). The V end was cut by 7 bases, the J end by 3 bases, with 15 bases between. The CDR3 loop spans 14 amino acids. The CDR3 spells CASHRSGETDTQYF. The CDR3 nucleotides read TGTGCCAGCCACCGTTCGGGGGAAACAGATACGCAGTATTTT.

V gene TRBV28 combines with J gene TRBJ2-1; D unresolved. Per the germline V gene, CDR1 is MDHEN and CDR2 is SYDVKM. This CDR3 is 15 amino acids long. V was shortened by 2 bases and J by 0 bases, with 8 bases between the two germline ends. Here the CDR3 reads CASSLLMSSYNEQFF. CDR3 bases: TGTGCCAGCAGTTTACTGATGAGCTCCTACAATGAGCAGTTCTTC.